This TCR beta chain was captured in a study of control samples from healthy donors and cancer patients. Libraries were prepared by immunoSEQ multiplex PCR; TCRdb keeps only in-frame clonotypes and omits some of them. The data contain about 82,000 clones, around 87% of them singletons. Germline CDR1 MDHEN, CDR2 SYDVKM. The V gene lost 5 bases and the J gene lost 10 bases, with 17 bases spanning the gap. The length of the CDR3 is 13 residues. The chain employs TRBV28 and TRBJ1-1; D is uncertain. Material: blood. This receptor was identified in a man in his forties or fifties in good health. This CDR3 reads CASSPPHQEGAFF. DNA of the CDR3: TGTGCCAGCAGTCCCCCCCACCAGGAGGGAGCTTTCTTT. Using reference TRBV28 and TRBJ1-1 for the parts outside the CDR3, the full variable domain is DVKVTQSSRYLVKRTGEKVFLECVQDMDHENMFWYRQDPGLGLRLIYFSYDVKMKEKGDIPEGYSVSREKKERFSLILESASTNQTSMYLCASSPPHQEGAFFGQGTRLTVV.